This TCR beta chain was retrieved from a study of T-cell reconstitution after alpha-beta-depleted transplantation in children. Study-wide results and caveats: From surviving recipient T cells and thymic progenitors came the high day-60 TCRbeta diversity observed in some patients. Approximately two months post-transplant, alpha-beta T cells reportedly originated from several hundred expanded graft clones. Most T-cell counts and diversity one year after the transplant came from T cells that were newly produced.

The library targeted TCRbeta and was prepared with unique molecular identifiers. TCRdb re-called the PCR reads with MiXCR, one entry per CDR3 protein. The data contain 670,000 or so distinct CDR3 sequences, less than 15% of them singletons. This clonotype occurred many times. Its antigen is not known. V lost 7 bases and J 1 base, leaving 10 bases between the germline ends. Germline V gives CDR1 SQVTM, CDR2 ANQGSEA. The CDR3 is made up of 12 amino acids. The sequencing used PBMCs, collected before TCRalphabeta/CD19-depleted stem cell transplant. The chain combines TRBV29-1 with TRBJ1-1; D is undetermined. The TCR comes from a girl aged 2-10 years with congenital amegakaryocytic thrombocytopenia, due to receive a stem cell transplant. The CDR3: CSGATGNTEAFF. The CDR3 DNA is TGCAGCGGGGCGACGGGGAACACTGAAGCTTTCTTT.